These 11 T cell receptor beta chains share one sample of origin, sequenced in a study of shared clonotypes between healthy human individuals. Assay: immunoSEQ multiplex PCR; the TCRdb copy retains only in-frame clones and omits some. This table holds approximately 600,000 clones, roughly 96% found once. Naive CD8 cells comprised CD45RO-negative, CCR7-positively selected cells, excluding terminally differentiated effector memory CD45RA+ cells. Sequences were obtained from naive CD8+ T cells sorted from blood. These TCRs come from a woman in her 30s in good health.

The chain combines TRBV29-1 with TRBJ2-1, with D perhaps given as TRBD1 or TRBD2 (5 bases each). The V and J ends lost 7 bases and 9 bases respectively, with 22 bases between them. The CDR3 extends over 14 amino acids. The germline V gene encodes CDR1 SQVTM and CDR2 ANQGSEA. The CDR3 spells CSAEDGTRPGEQFF. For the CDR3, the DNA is TGCAGCGCGGAGGACGGGACCAGGCCGGGTGAGCAGTTCTTC.

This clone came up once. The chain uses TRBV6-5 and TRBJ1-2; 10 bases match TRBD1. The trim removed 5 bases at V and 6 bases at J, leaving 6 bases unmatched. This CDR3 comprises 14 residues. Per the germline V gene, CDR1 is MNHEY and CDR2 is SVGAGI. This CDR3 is CASSGTGVVHGYTF. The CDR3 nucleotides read TGTGCCAGCAGTGGGACAGGGGTCGTCCATGGCTACACCTTC.

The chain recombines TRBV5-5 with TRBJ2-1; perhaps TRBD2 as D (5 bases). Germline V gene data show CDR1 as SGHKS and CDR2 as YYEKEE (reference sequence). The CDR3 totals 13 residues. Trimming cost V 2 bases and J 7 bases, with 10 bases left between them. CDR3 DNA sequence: TGTGCCAGCAGCTTTGCACGGGGAAATGAGCAGTTCTTC. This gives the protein CASSFARGNEQFF. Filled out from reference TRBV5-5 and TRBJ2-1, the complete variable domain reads DAGVTQSPTHLIKTRGQQVTLRCSPISGHKSVSWYQQVLGQGPQFIFQYYEKEERGRGNFPDRFSARQFPNYSSELNVNALLLGDSALYLCASSFARGNEQFFGPGTRLTVL.

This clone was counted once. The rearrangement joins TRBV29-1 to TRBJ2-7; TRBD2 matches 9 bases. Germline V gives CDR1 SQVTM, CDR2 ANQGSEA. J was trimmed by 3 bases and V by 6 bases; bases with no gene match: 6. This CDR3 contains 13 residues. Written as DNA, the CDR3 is TGCAGCGTCCGGACTAGCGAGAGCTACGAGCAGTACTTC. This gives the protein CSVRTSESYEQYF.

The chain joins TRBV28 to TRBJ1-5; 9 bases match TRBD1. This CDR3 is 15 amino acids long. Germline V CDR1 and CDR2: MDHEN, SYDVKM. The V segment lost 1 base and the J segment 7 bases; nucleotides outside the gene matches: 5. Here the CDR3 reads CASSLLQGAGQPQHF. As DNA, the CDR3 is TGTGCCAGCAGTTTATTACAGGGGGCTGGACAGCCCCAGCATTTT.

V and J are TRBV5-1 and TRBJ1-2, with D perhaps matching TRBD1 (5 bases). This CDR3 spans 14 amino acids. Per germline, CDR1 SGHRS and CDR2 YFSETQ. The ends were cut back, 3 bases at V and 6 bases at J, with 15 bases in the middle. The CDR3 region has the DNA TGCGCCAGCAGCTACATGGGTCCGGGGGATGGCTACACCTTC. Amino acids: CASSYMGPGDGYTF.

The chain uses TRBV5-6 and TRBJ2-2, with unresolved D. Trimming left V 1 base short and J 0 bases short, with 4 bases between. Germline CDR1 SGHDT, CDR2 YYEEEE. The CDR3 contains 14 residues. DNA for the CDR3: TGTGCCAGCAGCTTGACACCGAACACCGGGGAGCTGTTTTTT. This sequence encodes CASSLTPNTGELFF.

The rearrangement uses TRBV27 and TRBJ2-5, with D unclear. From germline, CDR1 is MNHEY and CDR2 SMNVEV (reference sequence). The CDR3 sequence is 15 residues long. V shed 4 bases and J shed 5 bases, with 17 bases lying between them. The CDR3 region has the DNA TGTGCCAGCAGTTACATTACGGGCCATGGGGAGACCCAGTACTTC. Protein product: CASSYITGHGETQYF.

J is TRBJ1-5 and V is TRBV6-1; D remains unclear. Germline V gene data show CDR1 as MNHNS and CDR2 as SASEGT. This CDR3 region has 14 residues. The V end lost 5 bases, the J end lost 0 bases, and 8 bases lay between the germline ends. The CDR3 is CASSTSDSNQPQHF. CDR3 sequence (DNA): TGTGCCAGCAGTACCAGCGATAGCAATCAGCCCCAGCATTTT.

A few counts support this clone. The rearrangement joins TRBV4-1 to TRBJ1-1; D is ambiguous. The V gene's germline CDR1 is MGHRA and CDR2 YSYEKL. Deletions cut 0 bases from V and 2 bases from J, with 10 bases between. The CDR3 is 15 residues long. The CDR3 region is CASSQDQSGNTEAFF. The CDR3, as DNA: TGCGCCAGCAGCCAAGATCAGTCGGGAAACACTGAAGCTTTCTTT.

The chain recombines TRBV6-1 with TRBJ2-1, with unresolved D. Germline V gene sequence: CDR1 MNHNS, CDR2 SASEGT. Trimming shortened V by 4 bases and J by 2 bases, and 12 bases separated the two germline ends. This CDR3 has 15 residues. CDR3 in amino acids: CASSADPPPYNEQFF. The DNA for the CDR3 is TGTGCCAGCAGTGCGGACCCGCCGCCCTACAATGAGCAGTTCTTC.